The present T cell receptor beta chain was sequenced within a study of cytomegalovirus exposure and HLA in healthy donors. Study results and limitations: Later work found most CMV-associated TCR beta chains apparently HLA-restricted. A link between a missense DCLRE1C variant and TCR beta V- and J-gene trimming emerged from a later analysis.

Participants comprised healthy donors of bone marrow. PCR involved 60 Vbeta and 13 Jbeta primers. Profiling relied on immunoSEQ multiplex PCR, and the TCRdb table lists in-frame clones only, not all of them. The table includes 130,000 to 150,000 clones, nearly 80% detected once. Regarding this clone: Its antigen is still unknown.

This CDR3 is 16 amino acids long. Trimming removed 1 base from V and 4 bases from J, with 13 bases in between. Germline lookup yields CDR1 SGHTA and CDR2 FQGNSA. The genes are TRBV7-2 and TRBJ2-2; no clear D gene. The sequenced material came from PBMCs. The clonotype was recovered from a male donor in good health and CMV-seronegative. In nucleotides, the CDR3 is TGTGCCAGCAGCTTAGACGCGTCCCAGGTCACCGGGGAGCTGTTTTTT. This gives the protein CASSLDASQVTGELFF.